The entry below gives a single T cell receptor (beta chain) sequence along with its context. Distinct nucleotide sequences in the sample also encode this CDR3. This sample was included in a study of blood T cell repertoires in COVID-19. Study context: Acute and convalescent COVID-19 samples came from the United States, Italy and Spain. The cDNA or gDNA used as material had been derived from T cells, B-cell-depleted T cells, or PBMCs.

Clones were sequenced by immunoSEQ multiplex PCR, and TCRdb holds only the in-frame ones, with some missing. Of under 250,000 clones listed, about four fifths were seen once; the top ten hold about 4.6%. Germline CDR1 SGHTA, CDR2 FQGNSA. The V and J ends lost 3 bases and 4 bases, in that order; junction bases with no gene match: 7. The CDR3 is 15 residues long. In the 2 weeks before study entry, exposed participants met a COVID-19 case, which was PCR-confirmed or clinician-diagnosed. The V and J genes are TRBV7-2 and TRBJ1-2; TRBD1 matches at 8 bases. The specimen sequenced was PBMCs or T cells enriched from blood (not recorded which). The TCR comes from a woman aged 45 to 65 who had been exposed to COVID-19. Here the CDR3 reads CASSLGTGGGYGYTF. Here the CDR3 DNA reads TGTGCCAGCAGCTTGGGAACAGGGGGAGGCTATGGCTACACCTTC.